Listed here are 4 T cell receptor beta chains from one sample, sequenced in a study of T cells after yellow fever vaccination (dated by TCRdb to between 2017 and 2020). The library was prepared using 5' RACE. TCRdb shows the sequencer as Illumina HiSeq 2500. Clones were called with MiXCR by TCRdb after fastp trimmed the public reads at Q25, and only in-frame beta chains were retained. Records with the same CDR3 protein are collapsed into one entry carrying the most frequent genes and DNA. Counted in this sample were about 63,000 distinct CDR3 sequences; 6.5% to 9% of them appeared once. 30% to 45% of the sample is in the top ten clones. The sample's treatment or condition, from its label and the paper: live attenuated yellow fever vaccine strain. The sample here was CD8+ T cells sorted from PBMCs, taken 15 days after the yellow fever booster vaccination. These receptors came from a man aged 25 to 45 who received the YFV17D yellow fever vaccine.

This clonotype was seen at least ten times. The genes are TRBV7-9 and TRBJ2-5; D gene ambiguous. Germline values: CDR1 SEHNR, CDR2 FQNEAQ (reference sequence). The ends were cut back, 8 bases at V and 2 bases at J, with 6 bases in the middle. CDR3 length equals 11 residues. The CDR3 DNA reads TGTGCCAGCGGGATTCAAGAGACCCAGTACTTC. This translates into CASGIQETQYF.

In its sample, this clonotype was seen many times. The chain links TRBV10-3 to TRBJ2-7, with 10 bases that match TRBD1. Germline assignment: CDR1 ENHRY and CDR2 SYGVKD. CDR3 length: 14 residues. V lost 6 bases and J lost 4; bases outside the gene matches: 6. The CDR3 region is CAISPGQGGYEQYF. CDR3 bases: TGTGCCATCAGCCCTGGACAGGGGGGGTACGAGCAGTACTTC.

In its sample, this clonotype was seen many times. This sequence joins TRBV7-8 and TRBJ2-3; D is unclear. V lost 3 bases to trimming and J lost 4 bases, with 11 bases between them. The CDR3 covers 14 residues. The germline V gene has CDR1 SGHVS and CDR2 FQNEAQ. CDR3 amino acids: CASSFPPPADTQYF. CDR3 coding DNA: TGTGCCAGCAGCTTTCCGCCCCCAGCAGATACGCAGTATTTT.

This clonotype was recorded a few times. The V call is TRBV19, the J call TRBJ2-5; 7 bases map to TRBD1. This CDR3 spans 14 amino acids. Germline assignment: CDR1 LNHDA and CDR2 SQIVND (reference sequence). The V gene end was trimmed by 5 bases and the J gene end by 1 base; junction bases not matched to a gene: 4. The CDR3 loop reads CASSPDRAQETQYF. CDR3 nucleotide sequence: TGTGCCAGTAGTCCTGACAGGGCCCAAGAGACCCAGTACTTC.